This TCR beta chain appears in the sequencing data of a study of vaccination and CD4 T cells after COVID-19. Overall study: The convalescents comprised six males and four females, two of them Hispanic. Cellular stimulation was performed using overlapping spike peptides derived from SARS-CoV-2, HCoV-NL63, HCoV-OC43 and HCoV-229E.

With the Oncomine TCR Beta short-read assay, DNA from cultured CD4+ T cells was sequenced. TCRdb re-called the PCR reads through MiXCR, storing one row per CDR3 protein. The sample lists around 14,000 distinct CDR3 sequences; 55% to 75% were seen once. The CDR3 is made up of 14 amino acids. Per the germline V gene, CDR1 is DFQATT and CDR2 is SNEGSKA (reference sequence). The V segment lost 3 bases and the J segment 0 bases; nucleotides outside the gene matches: 4. The sample's treatment: approximately 10-day PBMC culture with coronavirus spike peptide pools or control peptides (ViraFEST assay). Following expansion of antigen-specific T cells with peptide pools, ViraFEST then sequenced TCRs. In the case of this clonotype: Its antigen is as yet unknown.

The chain combines TRBV20-1 with TRBJ1-1; 7 bases are a match to TRBD1. Sequenced material: CD4+ T cells from blood, cultured in vitro. The source of this sequence is a human donor who had recovered from COVID-19. In nucleotides, the CDR3 is TGCAGTGCTAGCCAGGGACAGATGAACACTGAAGCTTTCTTT. Encoded protein: CSASQGQMNTEAFF.